The 27 T cell receptor beta chains below were found in one sample sequenced in a study of cytomegalovirus exposure and HLA in healthy donors. Primers for the PCR totalled 60 Vbeta and 13 Jbeta. Sequencing was performed with immunoSEQ multiplex PCR; in TCRdb, only in-frame clones are kept and a portion is missing. The sample has about 200,000 clones; about an eighth are singletons. Sequencing was done on a sample of PBMCs. Source of these receptors: a middle-aged man in good health and CMV-seropositive.

The V and J genes are TRBV4-3 and TRBJ2-2; D call uncertain. CDR1 is LGHNA and CDR2 is YSLEER in the germline V gene. The CDR3 loop spans 14 amino acids. The ends were cut back, 1 base at V and 5 bases at J, with 8 bases in the middle. In nucleotides, the CDR3 is TGCGCCAGCAGCCAAGCGCCACTAACCGGGGAGCTGTTTTTT. Protein sequence: CASSQAPLTGELFF.

The genes are TRBV27 and TRBJ2-1; TRBD2 agrees at 14 bases. J gave up 7 bases and V 3 bases, and 2 bases lay outside the gene matches. The germline V gene encodes CDR1 MNHEY and CDR2 SMNVEV (reference sequence). The CDR3 runs to 15 residues. The CDR3 spells CASSLTSGGVNEQFF. The CDR3 nucleotides are TGTGCCAGCAGTTTGACTAGCGGGGGGGTAAATGAGCAGTTCTTC.

This clone was observed many times. This chain connects TRBV19 to TRBJ1-1; possibly TRBD1 for D (5 bases). Germline V gene sequence: CDR1 LNHDA, CDR2 SQIVND (reference sequence). The CDR3 loop spans 13 amino acids. Trimming cost V 5 bases and J 1 base, with 8 bases left between them. The CDR3 DNA is TGTGCCAGTAGTCCGGACACGAACACTGAAGCTTTCTTT. This gives the protein CASSPDTNTEAFF.

This clone was detected only a few times. The chain employs TRBV7-3 and TRBJ2-1; 15 positions agree with TRBD2. The V gene end was trimmed by 5 bases and the J gene end by 9 bases; junction bases not matched to a gene: 8. CDR3 length equals 16 residues. Germline CDR1 and CDR2: SGHTA and FQGTGA. CDR3 in amino acids: CASSKLGLAGGGEQFF. DNA of the CDR3: TGTGCCAGCAGCAAGCTGGGACTAGCGGGGGGTGGTGAGCAGTTCTTC.

This clone occurred a few times. The V and J genes are TRBV4-3 and TRBJ2-1; 9 bases line up with TRBD2. With V trimmed by 0 bases and J by 0 bases, 3 bases remained unmatched. Germline V gene sequence: CDR1 LGHNA, CDR2 YSLEER. This CDR3 region has 17 residues. DNA for the CDR3: TGCGCCAGCAGCCAAGATGCGCGGGGGGGCTCCTACAATGAGCAGTTCTTC. This translates into CASSQDARGGSYNEQFF.

The chain recombines TRBV6-6 with TRBJ1-2; D not certain. The CDR3 runs 15 residues. CDR1 and CDR2 from the germline V gene are MNHNY and SVGAGI (reference sequence). V was shortened by 0 bases and J by 6 bases, with 14 bases between the two germline ends. The CDR3 region has the DNA TGTGCCAGCAGTTACTCGGCTGGCCGGGGTGATGGCTACACCTTC. It yields the protein CASSYSAGRGDGYTF.

This clone has only a few counts. The chain links TRBV25-1 to TRBJ2-5, with D perhaps matching TRBD1 (5 bases). The germline CDR1 and CDR2 sequences are MGHDK and SYGVNS. The CDR3 is 14 amino acids. The V end was cut by 2 bases, the J end by 4 bases, with 11 bases between. CDR3 DNA: TGTGCCAGCAGTGAACCAGGGCGTGCAGAGACCCAGTACTTC. Residues: CASSEPGRAETQYF.

This clone was counted between two and nine times. The rearrangement uses TRBV27 and TRBJ1-2; the D is unclear. Per germline, CDR1 MNHEY and CDR2 SMNVEV (reference sequence). The CDR3 has 15 amino acids. The V and J ends lost 5 bases and 3 bases respectively, with 16 bases between them. The CDR3 DNA is TGTGCCAGCAGTGAGTCAGGTATCTGGGACTATGGCTACACCTTC. It translates to CASSESGIWDYGYTF.

This clone was seen a handful of times. The chain uses TRBV6-1 and TRBJ2-2, with 8 nucleotides matching TRBD2. The CDR3 extends over 15 amino acids. V was pared by 7 bases and J by 0 bases, with 4 bases of the junction left unmatched. The germline CDR1 and CDR2 sequences are MNHNS and SASEGT. The DNA for the CDR3 is TGTGCCAGCACTCTTAGCGGGACGAACACCGGGGAGCTGTTTTTT. Its translation is CASTLSGTNTGELFF.

V usage is TRBV28 and J usage is TRBJ1-5; TRBD1 agrees at 9 bases. The CDR3 consists of 13 residues. Germline lookup yields CDR1 MDHEN and CDR2 SYDVKM. V shed 8 bases and J 3 bases; nucleotides not matched to a gene: 2. This CDR3 reads CASRQGVNQPQHF. As DNA, the CDR3 is TGTGCCAGCCGACAGGGGGTCAATCAGCCCCAGCATTTT.

The V and J genes are TRBV6-5 and TRBJ1-1; D might be TRBD1 (6 bases). V gave up 0 bases and J gave up 1 base, with 12 bases separating them. This CDR3 spans 16 amino acids. Germline CDR1 and CDR2: MNHEY and SVGAGI. The CDR3 protein is CASSYSSPGENTEAFF. The DNA for the CDR3 is TGTGCCAGCAGTTACTCGAGCCCAGGGGAGAACACTGAAGCTTTCTTT.

The V and J genes are TRBV30 and TRBJ2-2; TRBD2 agrees at 7 bases. CDR1 and CDR2 (germline): GTSNPN, SVGIG (reference sequence). After removal of 0 bases from V and 1 base from J, the junction contained 5 bases not matched to a gene. This CDR3 has 16 residues. CDR3 bases: TGTGCCTGGAGTGTCAGAGCGGGGCTGAACACCGGGGAGCTGTTTTTT. Translation gives CAWSVRAGLNTGELFF. The complete variable domain, with remaining parts taken from reference TRBV30 and TRBJ2-2, reads SQTIHQWPATLVQPVGSPLSLECTVEGTSNPNLYWYRQAAGRGLQLLFYSVGIGQISSEVPQNLSASRPQDRQFILSSKKLLLSDSGFYLCAWSVRAGLNTGELFFGEGSRLTVL.

The chain carries TRBV5-4 and TRBJ2-3, with a possible D match to TRBD2 (6 bases). There are 16 residues in the CDR3. From germline, CDR1 is SGHNT and CDR2 YYREEE (reference sequence). Trimming pared 0 bases from V and 8 bases from J, leaving 19 bases between. The CDR3 loop reads CASSLVGSRVSGTQYF. The CDR3 nucleotides read TGTGCCAGCAGCTTGGTCGGGAGCCGAGTAAGCGGTACGCAGTATTTT.

The chain employs TRBV6-5 and TRBJ2-2; D is undetermined. Germline V gene data show CDR1 as MNHEY and CDR2 as SVGAGI. Deletions cut 4 bases from V and 1 base from J, with 7 bases between. This CDR3 spans 14 amino acids. The CDR3 here is CASSFDWNTGELFF. The CDR3 DNA reads as TGTGCCAGCAGTTTCGACTGGAACACCGGGGAGCTGTTTTTT.

This clone occurred a few times. The CDR3 nucleotides are TGTGCCAGCTCACCGAACTCTGGACAGGGCAATCAGCCCCAGCATTTT. It specifies CASSPNSGQGNQPQHF. J is TRBJ1-5 and V is TRBV18, with TRBD1 matching over 7 bases. Germline values: CDR1 KGHSH, CDR2 LQKENI. This CDR3 comprises 16 residues. V was clipped by 3 bases and J by 2 bases; unmatched bases: 7.

A few counts support this clone. The rearrangement uses TRBV28 and TRBJ2-2, with D possibly TRBD2 on 5 matching bases. V was cut by 7 bases and J by 0 bases, with 15 bases left in between. This CDR3 contains 16 residues. In germline, CDR1 is MDHEN, CDR2 SYDVKM. DNA of the CDR3: TGTGCCAGCAAGCGGCAGGACTTAACGAACACCGGGGAGCTGTTTTTT. Protein product: CASKRQDLTNTGELFF.

The V call is TRBV27, the J call TRBJ2-4, with D perhaps TRBD2 (6 bases). Germline CDR1 is MNHEY and CDR2 is SMNVEV (reference sequence). Trimming took 5 bases from V and 6 from J, leaving 14 bases between them. The CDR3 runs 14 residues. In nucleotides, the CDR3 is TGTGCCAGCAGTGCGCTGTCCGGGGGAAACATTCAGTACTTC. It encodes CASSALSGGNIQYF.

In this sample, this clone turned up a few times. This chain uses TRBV7-2 with TRBJ2-1; TRBD1 agrees at 8 bases. This CDR3 has 15 amino acids. Germline-derived CDR1 and CDR2 are SGHTA and FQGNSA. The V gene end was trimmed by 5 bases and the J gene end by 7 bases; junction bases not matched to a gene: 10. The CDR3 region is CASSPDRVVLNEQFF. CDR3 nucleotides: TGTGCCAGCAGCCCGGACAGGGTGGTATTAAATGAGCAGTTCTTC. Full variable domain (outside the CDR3, taken from reference TRBV7-2 and TRBJ2-1): GAGVSQSPSNKVTEKGKDVELRCDPISGHTALYWYRQSLGQGLEFLIYFQGNSAPDKSGLPSDRFSAERTGGSVSTLTIQRTQQEDSAVYLCASSPDRVVLNEQFFGPGTRLTVL.

Concerning this clone: Given the absence of the conserved phenylalanine or tryptophan at the CDR3 end, a read error is likely. The chain couples TRBV11-2 to TRBJ1-4; maybe TRBD1 (5 bases). The CDR3 runs 16 residues. Germline V lookup: CDR1 SGHAT, CDR2 FQNNGV. V was shortened by 5 bases and J by 7 bases, with 20 bases between the two germline ends. The CDR3 here is CASSTRGASVGEKLFV. The DNA of the CDR3 is TGTGCCAGCAGCACCCGAGGGGCTAGCGTGGGTGAAAAACTGTTTGTT.

This clone was counted between two and nine times. The DNA of the CDR3 is TGTGCCAGCTCAACGGGACAGGGGGCCAACTATGGCTACACCTTC. Amino acid sequence: CASSTGQGANYGYTF. The V gene is TRBV18, the J gene TRBJ1-2; 12 bases map to TRBD1. This CDR3 has 15 residues. V shed 5 bases, J shed 2 bases, and the junction held 3 bases outside the gene matches. Germline assignment: CDR1 KGHSH and CDR2 LQKENI.

A few counts support this clone. The genes are TRBV23-1 and TRBJ1-6, with 9 bases aligning to TRBD1. TRBV23-1 falls under the ORF class, with uncertain function. V gave up 8 bases and J gave up 6 bases; unmatched junction bases: 11. This CDR3 is 16 amino acids long. The CDR3 is CASLPGQGSGNSPLHF. The CDR3 coding sequence is TGCGCCAGCTTGCCGGGACAGGGTTCAGGTAATTCACCCCTCCACTTT.

The chain joins TRBV7-2 to TRBJ2-1; 12 bases are shared with TRBD2. V gave up 4 bases and J gave up 6 bases; unmatched junction bases: 4. The CDR3 totals 15 residues. Germline V lookup: CDR1 SGHTA, CDR2 FQGNSA. The CDR3 DNA is TGTGCCAGCAGCTCGCCTAGCGGGGGGGCCAATGAGCAGTTCTTC. It yields the protein CASSSPSGGANEQFF.

The chain uses TRBV4-1 and TRBJ2-1; D may be TRBD2 (7 bases). Trimming removed 2 bases from V and 6 bases from J, with 17 bases in between. The CDR3 sequence is 16 residues long. Germline lookup yields CDR1 MGHRA and CDR2 YSYEKL. The CDR3 sequence is CASSQLRGGQGNEQFF. The CDR3 region has the DNA TGCGCCAGCAGCCAACTGAGGGGGGGCCAGGGCAATGAGCAGTTCTTC.

This clone was observed a few times. CDR3: CASSYLKRGTEAFF. The CDR3 DNA is TGTGCCAGCAGCTATCTAAAACGGGGAACTGAAGCTTTCTTT. The chain links TRBV7-2 to TRBJ1-1; D unresolved. The CDR3 is 14 residues long. Germline CDR1 and CDR2: SGHTA and FQGNSA. V was pared by 4 bases and J by 5 bases, with 14 bases between.

V and J are TRBV27 and TRBJ2-7, with 7 bases matching TRBD1. Germline V gives CDR1 MNHEY, CDR2 SMNVEV (reference sequence). This CDR3 has 14 residues. V gave up 1 base and J gave up 3 bases; unmatched junction bases: 3. For the CDR3, the DNA is TGTGCCAGCAGTTTATATTCAGGGGGCTACGAGCAGTACGTC. Protein sequence: CASSLYSGGYEQYV.

In its sample, this clone was seen a few times. The genes are TRBV5-6 and TRBJ1-2; 7 bases fit TRBD1. J lost 5 bases, V lost 4 bases, and 5 bases had no gene match. The CDR3 consists of 13 residues. Germline CDR1 SGHDT, CDR2 YYEEEE. CDR3 DNA: TGTGCCAGCAGCCCGGACAGGAGGTATGGCTACACCTTC. This codes for CASSPDRRYGYTF.

This sequence joins TRBV30 and TRBJ1-5, with unresolved D. Germline V gene lookup returns CDR1 GTSNPN and CDR2 SVGIG (reference sequence). CDR3 length: 16 amino acids. Deletions cut 0 bases from V and 7 bases from J, with 19 bases between. CDR3 region: CAWSVTTRRVGQPQHF. The CDR3 region has the DNA TGTGCCTGGAGTGTCACGACACGGAGGGTCGGCCAGCCCCAGCATTTT.